The following is a TCR beta chain sequence with its context. The data belong to a study of blood T cell repertoires in COVID-19. Study at large: Material from acute and convalescent COVID-19 was sourced from the United States, Italy and Spain. Sources were T cells, B-cell-depleted T cells, or PBMCs; the material itself was cDNA or gDNA.

Authors' analysis steps: Reference gene primer amplification gave nucleated cell count estimates. Repertoires were generated with immunoSEQ multiplex PCR, while TCRdb's copy carries only in-frame clones and drops some. V, J and clone size reflect that table, while D and trimming were determined from the DNA. Among hundreds of thousands of clones listed, 70% to 90% were seen once. V was pared by 2 bases and J by 8 bases, with 8 bases between. Looked up from germline, CDR1 is SGHDT and CDR2 is YYEEEE. The CDR3 is 12 amino acids. This chain connects TRBV5-6 to TRBJ2-1; no reliable D call. This receptor was taken from a woman in her fifties or sixties with active or convalescent COVID-19. Material for sequencing was peripheral blood. The DNA of the CDR3 is TGTGCCAGCAGCTTTAATGGCTATGAGCAGTTCTTC. It translates to CASSFNGYEQFF.